A single TCR beta chain is shown here with its context. What it binds is not known. This sample was included in a study of shared clonotypes between healthy human individuals. Study-wide results and caveats: Incomplete sequencing of sorted subsets was indicated by rarefaction despite large depth. The authors sampled blood alone, and tissue repertoires likely differ.

Naive CD8 cells lacked CD45RO and underwent positive selection for CCR7, leaving out terminally differentiated effector memory CD45RA+ cells. The study drew all its donors from Caucasian adults living in Nashville, Tennessee. About 30,000 T cell genomes (approximately 210 ng DNA) went into each sorted-subset replicate. Method: immunoSEQ multiplex PCR; TCRdb's copy keeps in-frame clones and lacks some. The table includes some 2.1 million clones, about 94% detected once. The CDR3 is made up of 13 amino acids. Trimming removed 7 bases from V and 0 bases from J, with 8 bases in between. CDR1 and CDR2 from the germline V gene are SGDLS and YYNGEE.

The specimen was naive CD8+ T cells from PBMCs. The rearrangement joins TRBV9 to TRBJ2-1; unclear D gene. The origin of this receptor is a man in his late teens or twenties in good health. Some clones in this sample may be carry-over from other donors' samples. The CDR3 sequence is CASQPNSYNEQFF. The CDR3 DNA follows: TGTGCCAGCCAGCCAAACTCCTACAATGAGCAGTTCTTC. Based on the CDR3 plus reference TRBV9 and TRBJ2-1, the full variable domain is DSGVTQTPKHLITATGQRVTLRCSPRSGDLSVYWYQQSLDQGLQFLIQYYNGEERAKGNILERFSAQQFPDLHSELNLSSLELGDSALYFCASQPNSYNEQFFGPGTRLTVL.